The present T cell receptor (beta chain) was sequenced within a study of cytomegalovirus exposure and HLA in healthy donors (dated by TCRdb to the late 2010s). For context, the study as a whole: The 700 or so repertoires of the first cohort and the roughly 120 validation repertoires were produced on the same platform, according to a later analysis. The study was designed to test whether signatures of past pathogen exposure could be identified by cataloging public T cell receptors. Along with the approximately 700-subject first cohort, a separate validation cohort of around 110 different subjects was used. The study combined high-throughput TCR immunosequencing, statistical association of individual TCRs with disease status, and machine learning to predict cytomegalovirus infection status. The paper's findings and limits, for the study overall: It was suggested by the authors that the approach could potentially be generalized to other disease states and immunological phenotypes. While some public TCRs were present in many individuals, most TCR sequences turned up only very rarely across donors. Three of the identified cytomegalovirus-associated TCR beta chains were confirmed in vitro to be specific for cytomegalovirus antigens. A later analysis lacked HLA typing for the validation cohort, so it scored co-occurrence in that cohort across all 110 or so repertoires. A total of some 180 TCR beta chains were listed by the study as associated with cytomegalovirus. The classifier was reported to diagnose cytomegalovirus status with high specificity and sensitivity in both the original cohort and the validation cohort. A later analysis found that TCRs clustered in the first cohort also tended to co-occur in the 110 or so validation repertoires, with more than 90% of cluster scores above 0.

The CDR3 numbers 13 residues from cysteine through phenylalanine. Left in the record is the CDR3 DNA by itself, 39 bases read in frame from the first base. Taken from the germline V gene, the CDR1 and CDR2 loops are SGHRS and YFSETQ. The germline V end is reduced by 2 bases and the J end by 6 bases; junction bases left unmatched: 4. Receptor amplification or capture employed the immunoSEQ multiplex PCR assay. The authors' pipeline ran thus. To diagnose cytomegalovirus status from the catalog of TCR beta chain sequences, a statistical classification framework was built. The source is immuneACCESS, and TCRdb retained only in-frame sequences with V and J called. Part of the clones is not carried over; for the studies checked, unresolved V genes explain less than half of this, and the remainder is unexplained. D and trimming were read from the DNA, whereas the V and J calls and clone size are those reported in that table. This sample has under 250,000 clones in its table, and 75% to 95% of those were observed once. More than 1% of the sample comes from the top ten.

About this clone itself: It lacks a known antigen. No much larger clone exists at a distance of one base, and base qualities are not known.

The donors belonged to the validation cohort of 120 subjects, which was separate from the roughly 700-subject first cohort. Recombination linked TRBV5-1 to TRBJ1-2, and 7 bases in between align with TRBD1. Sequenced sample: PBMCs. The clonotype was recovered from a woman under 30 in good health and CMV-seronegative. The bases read TGCGCCAGCAGCTTTACAGGGGTGGATGGCTACACCTTC. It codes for CASSFTGVDGYTF.